These T cell receptor beta chains were read from a single sample in a study of regulatory T cells in long-lasting Graves disease. One entry per CDR3 protein results from TCRdb running MiXCR on the multiplex PCR reads. The data contain around 500,000 distinct CDR3 sequences, around 15% of them singletons. Separately, the same data were catalogued under a study of T cells in Graves' hyperthyroidism and ophthalmopathy.

This sample comprised peripheral blood mononuclear cells (PBMCs), obtained at new diagnosis, from a patient treated with antithyroid drugs. These TCRs come from a woman aged 40-65 years with Graves disease. The CDR3 runs from the conserved cysteine through the conserved F or W. A D gene is named only where the DNA matches it firmly. The listing skips clone size in some rows; elsewhere it reads once, few, many or a size class.

clone size	V gene	D gene	J gene	CDR3 protein	CDR3 DNA
few	TRBV9	.	TRBJ2-1	CASSVDEGAYNEQFF	TGTGCCAGCAGCGTAGATGAAGGGGCCTACAATGAGCAGTTCTTC
few	TRBV2	TRBD2	TRBJ2-3	CASSVEALAVEGAQYF	TGTGCCAGCTCAGTGGAGGCACTAGCGGTAGAAGGTGCGCAGTATTTT
many	TRBV11-2	TRBD2	TRBJ2-1	CASSLTSGAWGEQFF	TGTGCCAGCAGCCTTACTAGCGGGGCATGGGGGGAGCAGTTCTTC
many	TRBV28	.	TRBJ2-5	CASSLGWGEETQYF	TGTGCCAGCAGTCTTGGATGGGGGGAAGAGACCCAGTACTTC
many	TRBV5-8	.	TRBJ1-1	CASSLDLVEGRAFF	TGTGCCAGCAGCTTGGACCTGGTTGAGGGACGAGCTTTCTTT
many	TRBV12-3/TRBV12-4	.	TRBJ1-2	CASSPDSSGYTF	TGTGCCAGCAGCCCAGATTCAAGCGGCTACACCTTC
many	TRBV5-6	.	TRBJ1-2	CASSFRGSGYGYTF	TGTGCCAGCAGCTTCCGCGGAAGTGGCTATGGCTACACCTTC
.	TRBV14	TRBD1	TRBJ2-3	CASSQGKGAPTDTQYF	TGTGCCAGCAGCCAAGGAAAGGGGGCGCCGACAGATACGCAGTATTTT
.	TRBV20-1	TRBD1	TRBJ1-2	CSARAGQGENGYTF	TGCAGTGCTAGAGCGGGACAGGGAGAGAATGGCTACACCTTC
few	TRBV4-1	.	TRBJ1-6	CASSQDISPSGALANSPLHF	TGCGCCAGCAGCCAAGATATTTCCCCCTCTGGGGCCCTCGCAAATTCACCCCTCCACTTT
many	TRBV3-1	.	TRBJ1-1	CASSQAGLNTEAFF	TGTGCCAGCAGCCAAGCAGGGTTGAACACTGAAGCTTTCTTT
many	TRBV5-1	.	TRBJ2-1	CASSLAAGAVQNEQFF	TGCGCCAGCAGTTTGGCCGCCGGGGCGGTCCAGAATGAGCAGTTCTTC
many	TRBV7-9	.	TRBJ1-4	CASSLSATNEKLFF	TGTGCCAGCAGCTTGTCAGCAACTAATGAAAAACTGTTTTTT
many	TRBV20-1	TRBD2	TRBJ2-3	CSAPSGTSTDTQYF	TGCAGTGCTCCTAGCGGGACCAGCACAGATACGCAGTATTTT
few	TRBV25-1	.	TRBJ1-5	CASSDRISNQPQHF	TGTGCCAGCAGTGACAGGATAAGCAATCAGCCCCAGCATTTT
.	TRBV7-9	TRBD1	TRBJ1-4	CASTTGTGPEKLFF	TGTGCCAGCACCACCGGGACAGGGCCGGAAAAACTGTTTTTT
.	TRBV6-2/TRBV6-3	.	TRBJ1-1	CASSYRRNTEAFF	TGTGCCAGCAGTTACCGACGTAACACTGAAGCTTTCTTT
.	TRBV15	TRBD2	TRBJ2-2	CATSAPGTSYLSTGELFF	TGTGCCACCAGCGCGCCCGGGACTAGCTATCTATCCACCGGGGAGCTGTTTTTT
many	TRBV6-1	.	TRBJ1-6	CASSPGSSYNSPLHF	TGTGCCAGCAGCCCGGGCAGCTCCTATAATTCACCCCTCCACTTT
.	TRBV20-1	.	TRBJ1-6	CSARGQAEIPLHF	TGCAGTGCTAGAGGACAGGCGGAGATTCCCCTCCACTTT
few	TRBV28	.	TRBJ1-2	CASGGADFSNYGYTF	TGTGCCAGCGGGGGCGCGGACTTCTCTAACTATGGCTACACCTTC
.	TRBV5-8	.	TRBJ2-5	CASSLGDGPLFIATQYF	TGTGCCAGCAGCTTGGGGGACGGACCCCTTTTTATTGCAACCCAGTACTTC
many	TRBV3-1	.	TRBJ2-3	CASSREGTQYF	TGTGCCAGCAGCCGTGAGGGTACGCAGTATTTT
many	TRBV15	TRBD2	TRBJ2-3	CATSRDSGGADTQYF	TGTGCCACCAGCAGAGATAGCGGGGGGGCAGATACGCAGTATTTT
.	TRBV10-3	.	TRBJ1-2	CAISSSTASGYTF	TGTGCCATCAGTTCCTCGACGGCGTCGGGCTACACCTTC
many	TRBV20-1	TRBD2	TRBJ2-5	CSARVWLAGGGEETQYF	TGCAGTGCTAGAGTTTGGCTAGCGGGGGGTGGGGAGGAGACCCAGTACTTC
many	TRBV5-6	.	TRBJ1-5	CASSLQGMGQPQHF	TGTGCCAGCAGTTTGCAGGGAATGGGGCAGCCCCAGCATTTT
many	TRBV12-3/TRBV12-4	TRBD1	TRBJ2-1	CASSPTGGQYNEQFF	TGTGCCAGCAGTCCTACAGGGGGTCAGTACAATGAGCAGTTCTTC
many	TRBV27	TRBD1	TRBJ2-5	CASSQGQGAETQYF	TGTGCCAGCAGTCAGGGACAGGGAGCAGAGACCCAGTACTTC
many	TRBV12-3/TRBV12-4	TRBD2	TRBJ2-3	CATNSGGFTDTQYF	TGTGCCACCAATAGCGGGGGGTTCACAGATACGCAGTATTTT
few	TRBV19	.	TRBJ2-5	CASSQTGIGQETQYF	TGTGCCAGTAGTCAAACAGGGATCGGGCAAGAGACCCAGTACTTC
.	TRBV9	.	TRBJ1-2	CASSVAGGGNYGYTF	TGTGCCAGCAGCGTAGCCGGCGGAGGGAACTATGGCTACACCTTC
.	TRBV9	.	TRBJ1-3	CASSLRTTGNTIYF	TGTGCCAGCAGCTTGCGGACGACTGGAAACACCATATATTTT
many	TRBV2	.	TRBJ1-2	CASSERPGPGGYTF	TGTGCCAGCAGTGAACGCCCCGGCCCGGGAGGCTACACCTTC
few	TRBV10-2	.	TRBJ2-5	CASRRAGPETQYF	TGCGCCAGCAGGCGGGCAGGCCCAGAGACCCAGTACTTC
many	TRBV28	TRBD1	TRBJ2-1	CASRDRAHEQFF	TGTGCCAGCAGGGACAGGGCCCATGAGCAGTTCTTC
many	TRBV20-1	.	TRBJ1-1	CSARVGGGNTEAFF	TGCAGTGCTAGAGTGGGGGGGGGGAACACTGAAGCTTTCTTT
.	TRBV11-2	.	TRBJ2-7	CASSLSATAYEQYF	TGTGCCAGCAGCTTGTCAGCAACCGCCTACGAGCAGTACTTC
many	TRBV6-1	.	TRBJ2-6	CASSVGQLPSGANVLTF	TGTGCCAGCAGTGTAGGACAGCTGCCTTCTGGGGCCAACGTCCTGACTTTC
.	TRBV28	.	TRBJ2-3	CASSSGRPQYF	TGTGCCAGCAGCTCCGGACGGCCGCAGTATTTT
many	TRBV2	.	TRBJ1-2	CASSKGIDGYTF	TGTGCCAGCAGTAAGGGGATCGATGGCTACACCTTC
once	TRBV20-1	TRBD1	TRBJ1-1	CSAVRDSNTEAFF	TGCAGTGCTGTCCGGGACAGCAACACTGAAGCTTTCTTT
many	TRBV6-1	TRBD1	TRBJ1-5	CASSLTGEQPQHF	TGTGCCAGCAGCCTGACAGGGGAACAGCCCCAGCATTTT
.	TRBV5-6	TRBD1	TRBJ1-5	CASSTRTGGQPQHF	TGTGCCAGCAGCACCCGGACAGGGGGCCAGCCCCAGCATTTT
many	TRBV4-1	.	TRBJ2-7	CASSQVTSGPEQYF	TGCGCCAGCAGCCAAGTCACTTCGGGGCCCGAGCAGTACTTC
.	TRBV20-1	.	TRBJ2-7	CSAPDRGAASYEQYF	TGCAGTGCTCCGGACCGGGGCGCGGCCTCCTACGAGCAGTACTTC
many	TRBV12-3/TRBV12-4	.	TRBJ2-2	CASSPQRSLITGELFF	TGTGCCAGCAGTCCTCAGAGGTCCTTAATCACCGGGGAGCTGTTTTTT
many	TRBV28	TRBD1	TRBJ1-5	CASSPTHRGQPQHF	TGTGCCAGCAGCCCGACCCACAGGGGTCAGCCCCAGCATTTT
.	TRBV5-1	TRBD1	TRBJ2-1	CASSHGQGGNEQFF	TGCGCCAGCAGCCATGGACAGGGTGGAAATGAGCAGTTCTTC
few	TRBV6-1	.	TRBJ1-6	CASTRGGKYNSPLHF	TGTGCCAGCACCAGAGGAGGGAAGTATAATTCACCCCTCCACTTT
many	TRBV7-2	.	TRBJ1-2	CASSQIVGYTF	TGTGCCAGCAGTCAAATAGTTGGCTACACCTTC
many	TRBV3-1	.	TRBJ1-3	CASSLEGRMSGNTIYF	TGTGCCAGCAGCCTCGAAGGGCGGATGTCTGGAAACACCATATATTTT